The 10 T cell receptor beta chains below all came from one sample that was sequenced in a study of control samples from healthy donors and cancer patients. Produced via immunoSEQ multiplex PCR; TCRdb's table is partial and in-frame only. The sample includes 100,000 to 150,000 clones, more than 80% of them seen just once. Sequenced: blood. The origin of the receptors is a man in his forties in good health.

The chain employs TRBV29-1 and TRBJ1-2; possible D gene TRBD1, 6 bases. There are 13 residues in the CDR3. V was shortened by 5 bases and J by 5 bases, with 15 bases between the two germline ends. CDR1 and CDR2 from the germline V gene are SQVTM and ANQGSEA. As DNA, the CDR3 is TGCAGCGTTCGTGGGGGCAGACTATATGGCTACACCTTC. This gives the protein CSVRGGRLYGYTF.

The chain combines TRBV2 with TRBJ1-1; no definite D call. Trimming removed 2 bases from V and 2 bases from J, with 12 bases in between. Germline CDR1 reads SNHLY; CDR2 reads FYNNEI. The CDR3 has 15 residues. The CDR3 DNA reads TGTGCCAGCAGTGAAAGAAGGCATACCAACACTGAAGCTTTCTTT. Translation gives CASSERRHTNTEAFF.

The V and J genes are TRBV19 and TRBJ2-7; tentative D call: TRBD2 (5 bases). Trimming pared 5 bases from V and 4 bases from J, leaving 6 bases between. The germline V gene encodes CDR1 LNHDA and CDR2 SQIVND (reference sequence). The CDR3 contains 11 residues. CDR3 residues: CASSPGYEQYF. CDR3 coding DNA: TGTGCCAGTAGTCCGGGGTACGAGCAGTACTTC.

CDR3 in amino acids: CASRGVGLDVGKLFF. Written as DNA, the CDR3 is TGTGCCAGCAGGGGGGTTGGGCTCGATGTAGGTAAACTGTTTTTT. This chain connects TRBV27 to TRBJ1-4, with D tentatively TRBD1 (5 bases). Trimming cost V 6 bases and J 11 bases, with 22 bases left between them. Germline-derived CDR1 and CDR2 are MNHEY and SMNVEV (reference sequence). The CDR3 is 15 amino acids.

The genes are TRBV5-6 and TRBJ1-2; the D is unclear. V was shortened by 0 bases and J by 4 bases, with 13 bases between the two germline ends. This CDR3 contains 15 residues. The V gene's germline CDR1 is SGHDT and CDR2 YYEEEE. The CDR3 nucleotides are TGTGCCAGCAGCTTGGGGTCTGACAATACCTATGGCTACACCTTC. Its translation is CASSLGSDNTYGYTF.

The chain joins TRBV5-4 to TRBJ2-5; possible D gene TRBD2, 6 bases. The CDR3 has 15 residues. V lost 0 bases, J lost 6 bases, and 15 bases lay in between. Per germline, CDR1 SGHNT and CDR2 YYREEE (reference sequence). This CDR3 reads CASSLERRGGQTQYF. CDR3 nucleotides: TGTGCCAGCAGCTTGGAACGTAGGGGAGGACAGACCCAGTACTTC.

For this clone: Distinct nucleotide sequences in the sample also encode this CDR3. The chain couples TRBV5-1 to TRBJ1-6, with a weak D call TRBD1 (5 bases). Germline V gene sequence: CDR1 SGHRS, CDR2 YFSETQ. V shed 0 bases and J shed 7 bases, with 5 bases lying between them. This CDR3 is built from 13 residues. CDR3 nucleotides: TGCGCCAGCAGCTTGGACAGGAATTCACCCCTCCACTTT. It encodes CASSLDRNSPLHF.

With respect to this clone: This sample includes further DNA sequences coding for the same CDR3. The chain carries TRBV9 and TRBJ1-2; the D is unclear. With 0 bases removed from V and 1 base from J, the gap between germline ends came to 4 bases. This CDR3 region has 13 residues. Germline lookup yields CDR1 SGDLS and CDR2 YYNGEE. CDR3 residues: CASSVDSNYGYTF. CDR3 nucleotide sequence: TGTGCCAGCAGCGTAGATAGTAACTATGGCTACACCTTC.

V gene TRBV19 combines with J gene TRBJ1-1, with D maybe TRBD1 (5 bases). The CDR3 spans 13 residues. Germline V lookup: CDR1 LNHDA, CDR2 SQIVND (reference sequence). V dropped 3 bases and J dropped 6 bases, with 11 bases sitting between them. The CDR3 loop is CASSMWDGAEAFF. CDR3 nucleotides: TGTGCCAGTAGTATGTGGGACGGGGCTGAAGCTTTCTTT.

The V and J genes are TRBV12-5 and TRBJ1-1, with TRBD1 as a possible D gene (6 bases). CDR3 length: 13 residues. The germline V gene encodes CDR1 LGHNT and CDR2 FRNRAP. Deletions cut 2 bases from V and 4 bases from J, with 8 bases between. The CDR3 nucleotides read TGTGCTAGTGGTTTGCAGGGGATCACTGAAGCTTTCTTT. Residues: CASGLQGITEAFF.